A single sample gave rise to the 9 T cell receptor beta chains below, sequenced in a study of long-term antiretroviral therapy in people with HIV. Survey-level resolution applied to immunoSEQ assay v3.0. Using immunoSEQ multiplex PCR, the repertoire was profiled, and TCRdb retains in-frame clones only, with some absent. This table has 24,000 or so clones, roughly 78% appearing once. The specimen was unsorted PBMCs, collected 1.2 years after starting antiretroviral therapy. The receptors originated from a woman aged 40 to 50 with HIV.

The chain has TRBV27 and TRBJ1-3, with D unclear. CDR3 length equals 14 residues. Germline CDR1 and CDR2: MNHEY and SMNVEV (reference sequence). V gave up 6 bases and J gave up 0 bases, with 9 bases separating them. CDR3 bases: TGTGCCAGCAGGGGCTACAACTCTGGAAACACCATATATTTT. Residues: CASRGYNSGNTIYF.

V is TRBV30 and J is TRBJ2-3; D unresolved. Germline-derived CDR1 and CDR2 are GTSNPN and SVGIG (reference sequence). CDR3 length: 11 residues. Trimming shortened V by 2 bases and J by 6 bases, and 6 bases separated the two germline ends. The CDR3 region is CAWSPKDTQYF. CDR3 DNA: TGTGCCTGGAGTCCCAAGGATACGCAGTATTTT. The whole variable domain, remainder taken from reference TRBV30 and TRBJ2-3, is SQTIHQWPATLVQPVGSPLSLECTVEGTSNPNLYWYRQAAGRGLQLLFYSVGIGQISSEVPQNLSASRPQDRQFILSSKKLLLSDSGFYLCAWSPKDTQYFGPGTRLTVL.

V and J are TRBV9 and TRBJ1-5, with 9 bases that match TRBD1. CDR3 size: 17 residues. Germline CDR1 SGDLS, CDR2 YYNGEE. Trimming at V came to 4 bases and at J to 1 base, leaving 9 bases not matched to a gene. The CDR3 sequence: CASSLGQGEGSNQPQHF. The CDR3 DNA reads as TGTGCCAGCAGCCTGGGACAGGGAGAAGGAAGCAATCAGCCCCAGCATTTT. Based on the CDR3 plus reference TRBV9 and TRBJ1-5, the full variable domain is DSGVTQTPKHLITATGQRVTLRCSPRSGDLSVYWYQQSLDQGLQFLIQYYNGEERAKGNILERFSAQQFPDLHSELNLSSLELGDSALYFCASSLGQGEGSNQPQHFGDGTRLSIL.

V is TRBV5-1 and J is TRBJ2-5; D gene unclear. Germline assignment: CDR1 SGHRS and CDR2 YFSETQ. V gave up 4 bases and J gave up 0 bases, with 10 bases separating them. The CDR3 extends over 14 amino acids. The CDR3 DNA reads TGCGCCAGCAGCCAAGACATTTACCAAGAGACCCAGTACTTC. It encodes CASSQDIYQETQYF.

This chain links TRBV5-1 with TRBJ2-3; D may be TRBD1 or TRBD2 (6 bases each). CDR1 is SGHRS and CDR2 is YFSETQ in the germline V gene. CDR3 size: 14 residues. Trimming removed 0 bases from V and 5 bases from J, with 10 bases in between. The CDR3 loop is CASSLGGAEDTQYF. The CDR3 DNA follows: TGCGCCAGCAGCTTGGGGGGGGCGGAAGATACGCAGTATTTT.

The rearrangement links TRBV11-2 to TRBJ2-2; 10 nucleotides agree with TRBD2. CDR3 length equals 15 residues. In germline, CDR1 is SGHAT, CDR2 FQNNGV. V trimming: 2 bases; J trimming: 8 bases; junction bases outside the gene matches: 5. DNA of the CDR3: TGTGCCAGCAGCTTACTAGCGGGAGATCCGGGGGAGCTGTTTTTT. Its translation: CASSLLAGDPGELFF.

V usage is TRBV4-1 and J usage is TRBJ2-1; D is unresolved. The V gene's germline CDR1 is MGHRA and CDR2 YSYEKL. This CDR3 comprises 13 residues. V was trimmed by 3 bases and J by 8 bases, leaving 11 bases between them. The CDR3 loop reads CASSHLGFDEQFF. Here the CDR3 DNA reads TGCGCCAGCAGCCACCTAGGGTTCGATGAGCAGTTCTTC.

The chain employs TRBV7-9 and TRBJ2-3; D remains ambiguous. Looked up from germline, CDR1 is SEHNR and CDR2 is FQNEAQ (reference sequence). V was clipped by 1 base and J by 7 bases, with 6 bases between them. The CDR3 covers 12 residues. The chain's CDR3 is CASSLEGYTQYF. As DNA, the CDR3 is TGTGCCAGCAGCTTAGAAGGTTATACGCAGTATTTT.

The chain recombines TRBV9 with TRBJ1-2, with D perhaps matching TRBD1 (6 bases). The V gene's germline CDR1 is SGDLS and CDR2 YYNGEE. The length of the CDR3 is 13 residues. V lost 0 bases and J 4 bases, leaving 7 bases between the germline ends. The DNA of the CDR3 is TGTGCCAGCAGCGTAGCCAGGGGCTATGGCTACACCTTC. Residues: CASSVARGYGYTF.